Listed here are 3 T cell receptor beta chains from one sample, sequenced in a study of beta chain features in type 1 diabetes. Expressed TCRB transcripts were sequenced because the isolated RNA had all been reverse transcribed beforehand. Clones were read by immunoSEQ multiplex PCR, and TCRdb kept only the in-frame ones, dropping some. The sample holds fewer than 250,000 clones, over 9.5% seen once. Sequences were obtained from naive CD4+ T cells from blood. These receptors all come from a woman younger than 30 in good health.

The chain is built from TRBV29-1 and TRBJ1-1; D is possibly TRBD1 (6 bases). This CDR3 is 15 amino acids long. Trimming cost V 8 bases and J 1 base, with 20 bases left between them. CDR1 is SQVTM, CDR2 ANQGSEA, per germline. Written as DNA, the CDR3 is TGCAGCCACCTGAGGGTCGGGACAACGAACACTGAAGCTTTCTTT. Translated, it gives CSHLRVGTTNTEAFF.

This rearrangement joins TRBV6-5 to TRBJ1-5, with 7 bases lining up with TRBD1. The CDR3 covers 15 residues. Germline lookup yields CDR1 MNHEY and CDR2 SVGAGI. With 5 bases clipped from V and 3 bases from J, the junction kept 7 bases outside the gene matches. This CDR3 reads CASSVPGGNNQPQHF. In DNA, the CDR3 is TGTGCCAGCAGTGTCCCAGGGGGGAACAATCAGCCCCAGCATTTT.

This clone was counted between two and nine times. J is TRBJ1-4 and V is TRBV5-1; TRBD1 matches 7 bases. Germline V lookup: CDR1 SGHRS, CDR2 YFSETQ. The CDR3 loop spans 15 amino acids. Trimming at V came to 0 bases and at J to 8 bases, leaving 7 bases not matched to a gene. The CDR3 region is CASSLAQGGKEKLFF. CDR3 sequence (DNA): TGCGCCAGCAGCTTGGCCCAGGGGGGAAAAGAAAAACTGTTTTTT.